This T cell receptor beta chain was found in a study of blood T cell repertoires in COVID-19 (dated by TCRdb to about 2020). Regarding the research as a whole: Samples covering the acute and convalescent phases of COVID-19 were provided by collaborators in the United States, Italy and Spain. The material from the prospective study consisted of cDNA or gDNA derived from T cells, B-cell-depleted T cells, or PBMCs. Deeply sampled blood TCRbeta repertoires from subjects exposed to, actively infected with, or recovered from COVID-19 were included in the dataset. The repertoires were released in a freely available public database meant as a resource for research on the immune response to SARS-CoV-2. Samples came from the ongoing ImmuneRACE study (first 160 participants) plus 1,254 subjects from 6 global collaborators. A de-identified subject ID, COVID-19 status, age in years and sex were almost always included in the sample metadata. HLA class I and class II types, where available, came from metadata supplied by the sample provider rather than from assay-based typing.

The study at large found these results: How much clinical and demographic metadata was included differed by source and by participant, and the metadata was provided uncurated.

Worth noting for this clone: Its antigen remains undetermined. No qualities accompany the bases; no much larger clone lies one base away.

TCRbeta CDR3 regions were amplified from genomic DNA by means of the immunoSEQ Assay, a bias-controlled multiplex PCR. Processing in the source paper ran as follows. Nucleated cell counts per sample were estimated from amplification of reference gene primers within the assay. Sequence reads were collapsed and filtered to measure the absolute abundance of every unique TCRbeta CDR3 rearrangement. For each sample, productive Simpson clonality was calculated as the square root of Simpson's diversity index over productive rearrangements. In TCRdb, the immuneACCESS table is reduced to in-frame sequences with V and J assigned. These tables do not hold every clone; where another copy was compared, an unresolved V gene accounts for under half, and the others remain unexplained. V and J calls and clone size are those listed in that table; D and trimming were worked out from the DNA. The table for this sample lists 260,000 or so clones; roughly 89% of them were counted only once. Jointly, the top ten make up approximately 2.4% of the sample.

Participants in the prospective study were enrolled through a virtual design, were aged roughly 18 to 100 years, and lived in about 25 United States geographic areas. To assign participants to cohorts, the prospective study relied on clinical history that participants themselves reported in a screening survey and a study questionnaire. Mobile phlebotomists in the prospective study collected whole blood, serum and a nasopharyngeal or oropharyngeal swab from every participant. Participants in the prospective study had the option to provide additional blood draws and questionnaires over an approximately 2-month period. Before DNA extraction, prospective study blood samples were shipped either frozen or at room temperature. Between the V and J ends, shortened by 3 bases and 5 bases respectively, the junction contains 20 bases. Including cysteine and phenylalanine, the CDR3 has 16 amino acids. CDR3 DNA only is kept here, 48 bases in frame from base 1. The CDR1 and CDR2 encoded by the germline V gene are SGHTA and FQGNSA.

The TCR originated in a woman between 25 and 40 years old with acute COVID-19. The specimen sequenced was PBMCs or T cells enriched from blood (not recorded which). The sequence links TRBV7-2 to TRBJ2-7; the best D guess is TRBD1, with 6 bases matching. The bases are TGTGCCAGCAGCTTTGAGGGCTTAACCAGGGGCGACGAGCAGTACTTC. Protein translation: CASSFEGLTRGDEQYF.